This T cell receptor (beta chain) originates from a study of CD8 T cells in Susac syndrome. Trimming cost V 2 bases and J 1 base; bases outside gene matches: 3. The germline V gene encodes CDR1 SGHTA and CDR2 FQGTGA. The CDR3 totals 15 residues. The multiple sclerosis controls were treatment-naive patients affected by stable or active relapsing-remitting disease. Negative isolation was used for CD8+ and CD4+ T cells, and FACS enrichment was applied to TEMRA cells. An input of about 0.45 to 1 ug of RNA was subjected to reverse transcription using random hexamers. The CDR3 of TCR beta was amplified by immunoSEQ multiplex PCR across 54 Vbeta and 13 Jbeta. Via MiXCR, TCRdb re-called the immunoSEQ multiplex PCR reads, giving one row per CDR3 protein. The data hold 250,000 to 300,000 distinct CDR3 sequences, with 70% to 90% observed a single time.

The chain has TRBV7-3 and TRBJ2-3; TRBD2 aligns across 7 bases. The clonotype originates from a human donor with multiple sclerosis. Sequenced material: CD8+ T cells from PBMCs. CDR3 sequence: CASSLRLAGTDTQYF. CDR3 in DNA: TGTGCCAGCAGCTTACGCCTAGCGGGCACAGATACGCAGTATTTT. The whole variable domain, remainder taken from reference TRBV7-3 and TRBJ2-3, is GAGVSQTPSNKVTEKGKYVELRCDPISGHTALYWYRQSLGQGPEFLIYFQGTGAADDSGLPNDRFFAVRPEGSVSTLKIQRTERGDSAVYLCASSLRLAGTDTQYFGPGTRLTVL.